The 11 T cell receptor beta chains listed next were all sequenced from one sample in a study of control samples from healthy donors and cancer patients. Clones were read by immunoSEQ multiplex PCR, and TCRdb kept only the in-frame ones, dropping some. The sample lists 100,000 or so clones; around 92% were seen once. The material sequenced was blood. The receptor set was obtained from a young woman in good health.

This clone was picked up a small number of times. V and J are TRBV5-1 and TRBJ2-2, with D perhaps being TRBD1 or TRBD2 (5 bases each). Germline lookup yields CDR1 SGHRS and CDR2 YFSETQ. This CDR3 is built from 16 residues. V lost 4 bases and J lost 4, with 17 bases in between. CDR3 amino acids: CASSLTGTIPTGELFF. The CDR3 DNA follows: TGCGCCAGCAGCCTAACCGGGACCATTCCCACCGGGGAGCTGTTTTTT.

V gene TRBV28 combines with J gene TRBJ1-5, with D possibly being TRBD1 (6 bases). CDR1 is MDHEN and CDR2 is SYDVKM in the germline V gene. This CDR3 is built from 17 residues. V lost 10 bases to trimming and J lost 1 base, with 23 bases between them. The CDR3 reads CAISLRGMGLSNQPQHF. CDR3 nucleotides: TGTGCCATCTCGCTCAGGGGAATGGGTTTGAGCAATCAGCCCCAGCATTTT.

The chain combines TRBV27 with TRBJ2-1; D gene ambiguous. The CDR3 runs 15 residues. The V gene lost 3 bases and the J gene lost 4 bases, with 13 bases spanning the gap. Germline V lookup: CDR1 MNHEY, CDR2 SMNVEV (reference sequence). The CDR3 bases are TGTGCCAGCAGTTTTACGGTCCCCCTTTACAATGAGCAGTTCTTC. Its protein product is CASSFTVPLYNEQFF.

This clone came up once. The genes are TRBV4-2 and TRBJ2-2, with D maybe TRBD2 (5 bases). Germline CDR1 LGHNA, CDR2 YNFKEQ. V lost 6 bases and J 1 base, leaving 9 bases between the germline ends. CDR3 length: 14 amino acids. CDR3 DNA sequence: TGTGCCAGCAGGAGGGTAGGGAACACCGGGGAGCTGTTTTTT. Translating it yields CASRRVGNTGELFF.

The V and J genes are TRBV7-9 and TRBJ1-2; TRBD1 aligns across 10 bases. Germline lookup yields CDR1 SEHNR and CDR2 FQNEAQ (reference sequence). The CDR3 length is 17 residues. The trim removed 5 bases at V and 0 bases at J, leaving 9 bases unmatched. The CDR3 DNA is TGTGCCAGCAGCCTCGGACAGGGGGGACCAACTAACTATGGCTACACCTTC. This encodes CASSLGQGGPTNYGYTF.

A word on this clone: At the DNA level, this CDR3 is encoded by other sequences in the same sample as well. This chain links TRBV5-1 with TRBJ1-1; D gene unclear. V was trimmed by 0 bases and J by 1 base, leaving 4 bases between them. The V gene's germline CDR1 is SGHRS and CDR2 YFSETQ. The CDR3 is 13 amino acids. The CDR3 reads CASSLGANTEAFF. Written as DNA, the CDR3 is TGCGCCAGCAGCTTGGGTGCGAACACTGAAGCTTTCTTT.

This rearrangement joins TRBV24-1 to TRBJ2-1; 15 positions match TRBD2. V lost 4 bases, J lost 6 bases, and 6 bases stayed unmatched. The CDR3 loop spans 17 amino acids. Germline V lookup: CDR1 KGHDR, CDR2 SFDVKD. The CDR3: CATSDPGLAGGRNEQFF. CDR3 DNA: TGTGCCACCAGTGACCCTGGACTAGCGGGGGGGCGCAATGAGCAGTTCTTC.

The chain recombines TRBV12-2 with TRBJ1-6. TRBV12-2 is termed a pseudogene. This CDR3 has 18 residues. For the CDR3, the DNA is TGTGCAAGTCCCCCTGGAAAAGTGACGAGCTCCTATAATTCACCCCTCCACTTT. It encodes CASPPGKVTSSYNSPLHF.

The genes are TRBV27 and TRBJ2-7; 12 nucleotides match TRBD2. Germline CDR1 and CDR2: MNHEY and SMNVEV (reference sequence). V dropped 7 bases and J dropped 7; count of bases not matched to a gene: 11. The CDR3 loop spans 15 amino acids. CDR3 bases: TGTGCCAGCAAGCTACTAGCGGGAGGACTGGGGGAGCAGTACTTC. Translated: CASKLLAGGLGEQYF.

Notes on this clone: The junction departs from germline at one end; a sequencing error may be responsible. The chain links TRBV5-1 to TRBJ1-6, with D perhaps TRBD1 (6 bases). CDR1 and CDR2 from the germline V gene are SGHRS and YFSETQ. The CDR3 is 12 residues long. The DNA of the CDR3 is TGCGTCAGCAGTACAGGGTACTCACCCCTCCACTTT. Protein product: CVSSTGYSPLHF.

CDR3 in amino acids: CASSQDEGAAYNEQFF. The CDR3 nucleotides read TGTGCCAGCAGCCAAGATGAGGGGGCGGCCTACAATGAGCAGTTCTTC. This chain connects TRBV4-2 to TRBJ2-1; 7 bases map to TRBD1. Losses at the gene ends were 0 bases for V and 2 bases for J; bases not matched to a gene: 4. Germline V CDR1 and CDR2: LGHNA, YNFKEQ. This CDR3 has 16 amino acids.